One sample yielded the 18 T cell receptor beta chains listed below, sequenced in a study of response to subunit inactivated influenza vaccine. TCRdb re-derived calls from the RT-PCR reads in MiXCR, one entry per CDR3 protein. The profile shows around 200,000 distinct CDR3 sequences, under 15% of them singletons. The sequencing here drew on CD8+ T cells sorted from PBMCs, taken about 5 days after vaccination. All receptors derive from a man between 45 and 60 years old who received an inactivated influenza vaccine.

J is TRBJ2-7 and V is TRBV28, with TRBD1 matching 7 bases. V lost 5 bases and J lost 7; bases outside the gene matches: 8. The V gene's germline CDR1 is MDHEN and CDR2 SYDVKM. CDR3 length: 13 amino acids. The CDR3: CASSLINRGEQYF. The CDR3 coding sequence is TGTGCCAGCAGTCTCATAAACAGGGGTGAGCAGTACTTC.

This clonotype was observed a handful of times. This rearrangement joins TRBV5-1 to TRBJ2-2, with D perhaps matching TRBD1 (6 bases). Germline CDR1 is SGHRS and CDR2 is YFSETQ. V lost 4 bases and J 4 bases, leaving 11 bases between the germline ends. The CDR3 is 14 residues long. CDR3 nucleotides: TGCGCCAGCAGCCCCGCAGGGGCCACCGGGGAGCTGTTTTTT. Its protein product is CASSPAGATGELFF. Using reference TRBV5-1 and TRBJ2-2 for the parts outside the CDR3, the full variable domain is KAGVTQTPRYLIKTRGQQVTLSCSPISGHRSVSWYQQTPGQGLQFLFEYFSETQRNKGNFPGRFSGRQFSNSRSEMNVSTLELGDSALYLCASSPAGATGELFFGEGSRLTVL.

The chain employs TRBV12-3 or TRBV12-4 and TRBJ2-3; perhaps TRBD2 as D (5 bases). CDR3 length: 17 amino acids. Trimming cost V 5 bases and J 0 bases, with 18 bases left between them. CDR3 coding DNA: TGTGCCAGCAGTATAACCATGCGGGCTTCTAGCACAGATACGCAGTATTTT. Residues: CASSITMRASSTDTQYF.

The V and J genes are TRBV11-2 and TRBJ1-1; TRBD1 might be the D (6 bases). From germline, CDR1 is SGHAT and CDR2 FQNNGV. The CDR3 is 17 amino acids. Trimming took off 0 bases at V and 0 bases at J, with 14 bases between the two ends. The CDR3 DNA is TGTGCCAGCAGCTTAGATAGAGGGGGGTGGATGAACACTGAAGCTTTCTTT. Protein sequence: CASSLDRGGWMNTEAFF.

This clonotype was counted ten times or more. The V call is TRBV12-3 or TRBV12-4, the J call TRBJ1-2; D is perhaps TRBD1 (5 bases). Trimming left V 3 bases short and J 0 bases short, with 8 bases between. The CDR3 runs to 14 residues. This CDR3 reads CASSFDSSNYGYTF. CDR3 nucleotides: TGTGCCAGCAGTTTCGACAGTTCTAACTATGGCTACACCTTC.

V and J are TRBV5-4 and TRBJ2-2, with 16 bases lining up with TRBD2. The CDR3 runs to 18 residues. Germline CDR1 and CDR2: SGHNT and YYREEE (reference sequence). The V and J ends lost 5 bases and 6 bases, in that order; junction bases with no gene match: 10. The CDR3 reads CASRDGTSGRASPGELFF. CDR3 in DNA: TGTGCCAGCAGGGACGGGACTAGCGGGAGGGCATCCCCCGGGGAGCTGTTTTTT.

V and J are TRBV5-6 and TRBJ1-4; 7 bases are a match to TRBD1. The CDR3 is 14 amino acids. CDR1 SGHDT and CDR2 YYEEEE come from the germline V gene. V shed 4 bases, J shed 8 bases, and the junction held 8 bases outside the gene matches. CDR3 region: CASSAGTASEKLFF. DNA for the CDR3: TGTGCCAGCAGCGCCGGGACAGCTTCCGAAAAACTGTTTTTT.

This clonotype was seen only a few times. The DNA of the CDR3 is TGTGCCAGCAGCCAAGAATGGGAGACCTACGAGCAGTACTTC. Translating it yields CASSQEWETYEQYF. V usage is TRBV3-1 and J usage is TRBJ2-7, with D perhaps matching TRBD2 (5 bases). Germline CDR1 and CDR2: LGHDT and YNNKEL (reference sequence). V was cut by 0 bases and J by 2 bases, with 8 bases left in between. The length of the CDR3 is 14 residues.

This clonotype appeared a single time. This chain connects TRBV25-1 to TRBJ2-7; D gene uncertain. Trimming took 3 bases from V and 5 from J, leaving 17 bases between them. Germline V CDR1 and CDR2: MGHDK, SYGVNS. The CDR3 contains 15 residues. The CDR3 DNA sequence: TGTGCCAGCAGTGATGTCAGCCCGTTCGATCACGAGCAGTACTTC. Translating gives CASSDVSPFDHEQYF.

The sample holds one count of this clonotype. The chain combines TRBV27 with TRBJ1-1; 11 bases are shared with TRBD1. CDR3 length: 15 residues. Losses at the gene ends were 6 bases for V and 5 bases for J; bases not matched to a gene: 8. Germline CDR1 reads MNHEY; CDR2 reads SMNVEV (reference sequence). In nucleotides, the CDR3 is TGTGCCAGCAGCCATGGGACAGGGGGAAGTACTGAAGCTTTCTTT. As protein: CASSHGTGGSTEAFF.

This clonotype was counted a few times. This chain joins TRBV7-7 and TRBJ2-3, with D perhaps TRBD1 (5 bases). Trimming pared 5 bases from V and 2 bases from J, leaving 11 bases between. The V gene's germline CDR1 is SSHAT and CDR2 FNYEAQ (reference sequence). This CDR3 region has 14 residues. CDR3 amino acids: CASSHDRFTDTQYF. CDR3 bases: TGTGCCAGCAGCCACGACAGATTCACAGATACGCAGTATTTT.

The chain joins TRBV15 to TRBJ1-5; the D is unclear. V lost 0 bases and J 7 bases, leaving 13 bases between the germline ends. The CDR3 has 15 amino acids. CDR1 is LNHNV, CDR2 YYDKDF, per germline (reference sequence). The CDR3, as DNA: TGTGCCACCAGCAGAGATCTGAGATCCAGGCAGCCCCAGCATTTT. Its protein product is CATSRDLRSRQPQHF.

This sequence joins TRBV12-3 or TRBV12-4 and TRBJ2-4; TRBD1 matches 7 bases. The CDR3 length is 17 residues. The trim removed 5 bases at V and 2 bases at J, leaving 12 bases unmatched. CDR3 region: CASSLRQGRTTKNIQYF. CDR3 DNA: TGTGCCAGCAGTCTTAGACAGGGAAGGACGACCAAAAACATTCAGTACTTC.

This chain links TRBV13 with TRBJ2-6; D is perhaps TRBD1 (5 bases). The CDR3 has 21 residues. Trimming left V 3 bases short and J 4 bases short, with 28 bases between. CDR1 is PRHDT and CDR2 is FYEKMQ in the germline V gene (reference sequence). This chain's CDR3 is CASSLDAAAGPSTLGANVLTF. In DNA, the CDR3 is TGTGCCAGCAGCTTGGATGCCGCGGCAGGGCCCTCCACTCTGGGGGCCAACGTCCTGACTTTC.

In this sample, this clonotype turned up a few times. The V call is TRBV4-3, the J call TRBJ2-3; D ambiguous. V lost 0 bases to trimming and J lost 3 bases, with 10 bases between them. Per the germline V gene, CDR1 is LGHNA and CDR2 is YSLEER. The CDR3 loop spans 15 amino acids. CDR3 nucleotide sequence: TGCGCCAGCAGCCAAGATTGGCAGGTAACAGATACGCAGTATTTT. Protein: CASSQDWQVTDTQYF.

The table lists this clonotype with a few counts. This sequence joins TRBV6-2 or TRBV6-3 and TRBJ1-1, with TRBD1 as a possible D gene (5 bases). V was clipped by 2 bases and J by 0 bases, with 7 bases between them. The CDR3 contains 14 residues. Germline assignment: CDR1 MNHEY and CDR2 SVGEGT. The CDR3 nucleotides read TGTGCCAGCAGTTACGGGGCGATGAACACTGAAGCTTTCTTT. Translated: CASSYGAMNTEAFF.

This clonotype showed up just a few times. The rearrangement links TRBV5-6 to TRBJ1-1; 7 bases fit TRBD1. Trimming cost V 4 bases and J 6 bases; bases outside gene matches: 3. The CDR3 totals 12 residues. Per the germline V gene, CDR1 is SGHDT and CDR2 is YYEEEE. The CDR3 sequence is CASSDRVSEAFF. The CDR3 bases are TGTGCCAGCAGCGACAGGGTCTCTGAAGCTTTCTTT.

There are a few counts of this clonotype. V gene TRBV27 combines with J gene TRBJ2-2; 9 bases align to TRBD2. The V gene end was trimmed by 7 bases and the J gene end by 5 bases; junction bases not matched to a gene: 5. Germline CDR1 reads MNHEY; CDR2 reads SMNVEV (reference sequence). This CDR3 is built from 14 residues. The CDR3 is CASNAGGRTGELFF. The CDR3 region has the DNA TGTGCCAGCAACGCGGGGGGGCGAACCGGGGAGCTGTTTTTT.